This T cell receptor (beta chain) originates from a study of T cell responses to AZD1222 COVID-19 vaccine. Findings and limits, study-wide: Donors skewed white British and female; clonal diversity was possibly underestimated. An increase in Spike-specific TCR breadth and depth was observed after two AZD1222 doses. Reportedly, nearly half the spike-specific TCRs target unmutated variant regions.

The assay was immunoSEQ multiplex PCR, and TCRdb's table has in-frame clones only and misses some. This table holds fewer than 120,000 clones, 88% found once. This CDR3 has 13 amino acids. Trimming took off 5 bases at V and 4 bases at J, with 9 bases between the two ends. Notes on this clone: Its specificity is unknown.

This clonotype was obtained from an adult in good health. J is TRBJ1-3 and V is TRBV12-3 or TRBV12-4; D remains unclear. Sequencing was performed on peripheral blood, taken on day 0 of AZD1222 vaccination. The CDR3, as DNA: TGTGCCAGCAGTCCGGGGATAGGAAACACCATATATTTT. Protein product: CASSPGIGNTIYF.